Below are 28 T cell receptor beta chains sequenced from a single sample in a study of cytomegalovirus exposure and HLA in healthy donors. Both 60 Vbeta primers and 13 Jbeta primers went into the PCR. This table comes from immunoSEQ multiplex PCR, and its TCRdb copy is limited to in-frame clones, with some not included. This sample has around 170,000 clones, with around 80% found just once. Input material: PBMCs. Source of these receptors: a girl between 5 and 17 years old in good health and CMV-seropositive.

J is TRBJ2-4 and V is TRBV19; possible D gene TRBD2, 6 bases. V was shortened by 1 base and J by 8 bases, with 15 bases between the two germline ends. Germline-derived CDR1 and CDR2 are LNHDA and SQIVND (reference sequence). This CDR3 region has 15 residues. CDR3 protein: CASSIGAGTGDIQYF. The CDR3 DNA sequence: TGTGCCAGTAGTATAGGGGCAGGGACGGGGGACATTCAGTACTTC. Using reference TRBV19 and TRBJ2-4 for the parts outside the CDR3, the full variable domain is DGGITQSPKYLFRKEGQNVTLSCEQNLNHDAMYWYRQDPGQGLRLIYYSQIVNDFQKGDIAEGYSVSREKKESFPLTVTSAQKNPTAFYLCASSIGAGTGDIQYFGAGTRLSVL.

This clone was detected only once. The chain has TRBV19 and TRBJ2-3; 9 bases fit TRBD2. Germline CDR1 is LNHDA and CDR2 is SQIVND (reference sequence). J gave up 2 bases and V 4 bases, and 7 bases lay outside the gene matches. The CDR3 totals 16 residues. As DNA, the CDR3 is TGTGCCAGTAGTACTGATAGCGGGAGAGTCACAGATACGCAGTATTTT. This translates into CASSTDSGRVTDTQYF.

The chain couples TRBV9 to TRBJ2-7; TRBD2 matches 13 bases. The trim removed 3 bases at V and 6 bases at J, leaving 9 bases unmatched. Germline loops: CDR1 SGDLS, CDR2 YYNGEE. The CDR3 loop spans 16 amino acids. The CDR3 nucleotides are TGTGCCAGCAGCGAAGGACTAGCGGGGGATCCCGGCGAGCAGTACTTC. Encoded protein: CASSEGLAGDPGEQYF.

The rearrangement joins TRBV6-5 to TRBJ1-2, with D tentatively TRBD1 (5 bases). The V and J ends lost 6 bases and 8 bases respectively, with 10 bases between them. The germline CDR1 and CDR2 sequences are MNHEY and SVGAGI. This CDR3 is 11 amino acids long. Written as DNA, the CDR3 is TGTGCCAGCAGCCAGGGATCCGGCTACACCTTC. Protein product: CASSQGSGYTF.

The rearrangement links TRBV9 to TRBJ2-3; no clear D gene. The germline V and J ends were trimmed by 2 bases and 0 bases, with 10 bases remaining between them. The V gene's germline CDR1 is SGDLS and CDR2 YYNGEE. The length of the CDR3 is 15 residues. Written as DNA, the CDR3 is TGTGCCAGCAGCGTGGCAGGCCTAAGCACAGATACGCAGTATTTT. Translating it yields CASSVAGLSTDTQYF. Looking up the rest from reference TRBV9 and TRBJ2-3 gives the full variable domain: DSGVTQTPKHLITATGQRVTLRCSPRSGDLSVYWYQQSLDQGLQFLIQYYNGEERAKGNILERFSAQQFPDLHSELNLSSLELGDSALYFCASSVAGLSTDTQYFGPGTRLTVL.

V and J are TRBV5-1 and TRBJ1-4; D remains unclear. Trimming took off 4 bases at V and 8 bases at J, with 18 bases between the two ends. Germline loops: CDR1 SGHRS, CDR2 YFSETQ. There are 15 residues in the CDR3. The CDR3 is CASSPKGGYEEKLFF. The CDR3 region has the DNA TGCGCCAGCAGCCCAAAAGGCGGCTACGAAGAAAAACTGTTTTTT.

The genes are TRBV6-1 and TRBJ2-2; no reliable D call. V gave up 4 bases and J gave up 4 bases, with 19 bases separating them. Germline V gene sequence: CDR1 MNHNS, CDR2 SASEGT. The CDR3 runs to 17 residues. CDR3 sequence: CASSVEVQRRSTGELFF. CDR3 nucleotide sequence: TGTGCCAGCAGTGTTGAGGTCCAGAGACGGAGCACCGGGGAGCTGTTTTTT.

The chain is built from TRBV11-2 and TRBJ1-2, with D maybe TRBD1 (5 bases). The CDR3 sequence is 15 residues long. V dropped 2 bases and J dropped 4 bases, with 14 bases sitting between them. In germline, CDR1 is SGHAT, CDR2 FQNNGV. The CDR3 region is CASSLTRRAPYGYTF. The CDR3 DNA reads TGTGCCAGCAGCTTAACGCGCAGGGCCCCCTATGGCTACACCTTC.

The chain links TRBV6-1 to TRBJ2-3; TRBD1 agrees at 8 bases. CDR1 and CDR2 (germline): MNHNS, SASEGT. Trimming took 2 bases from V and 1 from J; bases not matched to a gene: 5. The CDR3 has 16 amino acids. The CDR3 here is CASSERWGQGTDTQYF. The CDR3, as DNA: TGTGCCAGCAGTGAAAGGTGGGGACAGGGCACAGATACGCAGTATTTT.

The genes are TRBV28 and TRBJ2-3; 8 positions agree with TRBD2. From germline, CDR1 is MDHEN and CDR2 SYDVKM. The trim removed 7 bases at V and 0 bases at J, leaving 9 bases unmatched. The CDR3 runs to 16 residues. CDR3 sequence: CASTQLSGTSTDTQYF. The DNA for the CDR3 is TGTGCCAGCACCCAACTTAGCGGGACTAGCACAGATACGCAGTATTTT.

The rearrangement joins TRBV5-1 to TRBJ2-2, with D perhaps matching TRBD1 (6 bases). The CDR3 consists of 16 residues. From germline, CDR1 is SGHRS and CDR2 YFSETQ. V was cut by 4 bases and J by 1 base, with 14 bases left in between. This CDR3 is CASSGRQGKNTGELFF. CDR3 DNA sequence: TGCGCCAGCAGCGGACGGCAGGGGAAGAACACCGGGGAGCTGTTTTTT.

The CDR3 sequence is CAWSRTGTILTGELFF. The CDR3 bases are TGTGCCTGGAGTAGAACCGGGACTATACTAACCGGGGAGCTGTTTTTT. V gene TRBV30 combines with J gene TRBJ2-2, with 7 bases fitting TRBD2. Losses at the gene ends were 2 bases for V and 5 bases for J; bases not matched to a gene: 11. The CDR3 is 16 amino acids. The germline V gene encodes CDR1 GTSNPN and CDR2 SVGIG (reference sequence).

This chain joins TRBV7-6 and TRBJ1-4; D gene uncertain. This CDR3 is built from 14 residues. CDR1 SGHVS and CDR2 FNYEAQ come from the germline V gene. The V end lost 1 base, the J end lost 6 bases, and 9 bases lay between the germline ends. The CDR3 reads CASSLDRGYEKLFF. In DNA, the CDR3 is TGTGCCAGCAGCTTAGATCGCGGGTATGAAAAACTGTTTTTT.

The chain recombines TRBV10-1 with TRBJ2-7, with 7 bases fitting TRBD1. Germline V gives CDR1 WNHNN, CDR2 SYGVQD (reference sequence). The CDR3 contains 13 residues. V lost 3 bases, J lost 9 bases, and 8 bases stayed unmatched. CDR3 DNA sequence: TGCGCCAGCAGTGAAAACAGGGGCAGGGGGCAGTACTTC. This sequence encodes CASSENRGRGQYF.

This chain joins TRBV5-1 and TRBJ2-1; 11 bases line up with TRBD2. Trimming removed 3 bases from V and 7 bases from J; junction bases left unmatched: 6. This CDR3 has 15 amino acids. Germline V gene data show CDR1 as SGHRS and CDR2 as YFSETQ. CDR3 sequence reads: CASSSSTSGVNEQFF. In nucleotides, the CDR3 is TGCGCCAGCAGCTCTTCGACTAGCGGGGTGAATGAGCAGTTCTTC.

This clone was seen a handful of times. The chain carries TRBV2 and TRBJ1-2; D is possibly TRBD1 (5 bases). From germline, CDR1 is SNHLY and CDR2 FYNNEI. V gave up 8 bases and J gave up 8 bases, with 15 bases separating them. The CDR3 contains 12 residues. CDR3 coding DNA: TGTGCCAGCCGAGCAGGGATGAGGGGCTACACCTTC. Translated, it gives CASRAGMRGYTF.

V is TRBV11-2 and J is TRBJ1-4, with 11 nucleotides matching TRBD1. With 0 bases clipped from V and 11 bases from J, the junction kept 5 bases outside the gene matches. CDR1 and CDR2 (germline): SGHAT, FQNNGV. This CDR3 has 15 amino acids. The CDR3 DNA reads TGTGCCAGCAGCTTAGATGGACAGGGGGCCCCCAAACTGTTTTTT. This codes for CASSLDGQGAPKLFF.

The CDR3 nucleotides are TGTGCCAGCAGTTTCTTTCGGACAGGTGATAATGAAAAACTGTTTTTT. It specifies CASSFFRTGDNEKLFF. The chain uses TRBV27 and TRBJ1-4; 7 bases align to TRBD1. This CDR3 is built from 16 residues. Germline lookup yields CDR1 MNHEY and CDR2 SMNVEV (reference sequence). V gave up 3 bases and J gave up 4 bases; unmatched junction bases: 8. The entire variable domain, with the rest obtained from reference TRBV27 and TRBJ1-4, is as follows: EAQVTQNPRYLITVTGKKLTVTCSQNMNHEYMSWYRQDPGLGLRQIYYSMNVEVTDKGDVPEGYKVSRKEKRNFPLILESPSPNQTSLYFCASSFFRTGDNEKLFFGSGTQLSVL.

The chain carries TRBV6-5 and TRBJ2-7; 7 bases map to TRBD1. CDR1 is MNHEY, CDR2 SVGAGI, per germline. V dropped 11 bases and J dropped 4; count of bases not matched to a gene: 11. This CDR3 is 13 amino acids long. The CDR3 here is CACIRQGLYEQYF. In DNA form, the CDR3 reads TGTGCCTGTATTCGACAGGGCCTATACGAGCAGTACTTC.

The chain couples TRBV6-6 to TRBJ2-5; perhaps TRBD2 as D (6 bases). Trimming left V 5 bases short and J 6 bases short, with 16 bases between. CDR1 and CDR2 (germline): MNHNY, SVGAGI (reference sequence). CDR3 length: 14 residues. The CDR3 bases are TGTGCCAGCAGTCCGTCGGGGAGGATAAAGACCCAGTACTTC. Protein: CASSPSGRIKTQYF.

The V gene is TRBV5-1, the J gene TRBJ2-5; 10 nucleotides match TRBD1. The V segment lost 3 bases and the J segment 1 base; nucleotides outside the gene matches: 3. The length of the CDR3 is 15 residues. The germline CDR1 and CDR2 sequences are SGHRS and YFSETQ. The CDR3 nucleotides read TGCGCCAGCAGCTCTAGGACAGGGGGCCAAGAGACCCAGTACTTC. This encodes CASSSRTGGQETQYF.

The rearrangement links TRBV27 to TRBJ1-1; TRBD1 matches 8 bases. The ends lost 1 base at V and 5 bases at J; junction bases unmatched: 6. The CDR3 is 15 amino acids. Germline V lookup: CDR1 MNHEY, CDR2 SMNVEV (reference sequence). Written as DNA, the CDR3 is TGTGCCAGCAGTTTATTACGGACAGGGAAGACTGAAGCTTTCTTT. Translated, it gives CASSLLRTGKTEAFF.

The chain employs TRBV4-1 and TRBJ2-5, with D perhaps matching TRBD2 (6 bases). Germline CDR1 and CDR2: MGHRA and YSYEKL. The CDR3 is 16 amino acids. V lost 0 bases and J 0 bases, leaving 11 bases between the germline ends. Here the CDR3 reads CASSQEPAGYQETQYF. The CDR3, as DNA: TGCGCCAGCAGCCAAGAACCCGCGGGGTACCAAGAGACCCAGTACTTC.

CDR3: CASSLVLLAGAYNEQFF. As DNA, the CDR3 is TGTGCCAGCAGCTTGGTCCTCCTAGCGGGAGCCTACAATGAGCAGTTCTTC. The genes are TRBV5-8 and TRBJ2-1, with 10 bases fitting TRBD2. Germline V gene sequence: CDR1 SGHTS, CDR2 YDEGEE. With V trimmed by 0 bases and J by 2 bases, 5 bases remained unmatched. This CDR3 is built from 17 residues.

V usage is TRBV7-9 and J usage is TRBJ1-1; TRBD1 agrees at 8 bases. The CDR3 length is 15 residues. Trimming cost V 5 bases and J 2 bases; bases outside gene matches: 7. Germline-derived CDR1 and CDR2 are SEHNR and FQNEAQ (reference sequence). In nucleotides, the CDR3 is TGTGCCAGCAGCCGTCCCGGACAGGGAAACACTGAAGCTTTCTTT. Protein sequence: CASSRPGQGNTEAFF. The variable domain in full, with the rest retrieved from reference TRBV7-9 and TRBJ1-1, is DTGVSQNPRHKITKRGQNVTFRCDPISEHNRLYWYRQTLGQGPEFLTYFQNEAQLEKSRLLSDRFSAERPKGSFSTLEIQRTEQGDSAMYLCASSRPGQGNTEAFFGQGTRLTVV.

This clone was detected a few times. The rearrangement uses TRBV10-2 and TRBJ2-4; tentatively, D is TRBD1 (6 bases). The CDR3 spans 15 residues. Germline CDR1 is WSHSY and CDR2 is SAAADI. Trimming left V 5 bases short and J 0 bases short, with 11 bases between. CDR3 protein: CASSYTGPAKNIQYF. The DNA of the CDR3 is TGCGCCAGCAGTTATACAGGGCCAGCCAAAAACATTCAGTACTTC.

This chain uses TRBV6-1 with TRBJ1-5; D uncertain. V was clipped by 1 base and J by 5 bases, with 15 bases between them. Germline V gene data show CDR1 as MNHNS and CDR2 as SASEGT. The CDR3 is 16 amino acids. For the CDR3, the DNA is TGTGCCAGCAGTGAAGACAACCACGGGCGGGATCAGCCCCAGCATTTT. This codes for CASSEDNHGRDQPQHF.

The chain recombines TRBV7-9 with TRBJ1-2; a weak D match, TRBD1 (5 bases). The germline V and J ends were trimmed by 4 bases and 4 bases, with 13 bases remaining between them. The CDR3 spans 14 residues. CDR1 and CDR2 from the germline V gene are SEHNR and FQNEAQ (reference sequence). CDR3 DNA sequence: TGTGCCAGCAGCTGGGGCGGTCGGGCCTATGGCTACACCTTC. Its protein product is CASSWGGRAYGYTF.